Given below is one TCR beta chain in context. Its matching antigen is unknown. The sample originates from a study of shared clonotypes between healthy human individuals. TCRdb's table, derived via immunoSEQ multiplex PCR, lists solely in-frame clones and lacks some. Of about 700,000 clones in the sample, 92% are singletons; the top ten hold 24%. As defined, naive CD8 cells were CD45RO-negative and positively selected for CCR7, with terminally differentiated effector memory CD45RA+ cells excluded. General study findings and limits: Sorted-subset sequencing was shown by rarefaction to be incomplete despite large depth. Only blood samples were collected, and tissue repertoires likely differ. It was observed that about 5% of naive CD4 clonotypes were shared across several donors.

In germline, CDR1 is SGHTA, CDR2 FQGNSA. This CDR3 has 13 amino acids. The V and J ends lost 2 bases and 0 bases respectively, with 5 bases between them. The sequence came from a man under 40 in good health. This sequence joins TRBV7-2 and TRBJ2-7, with D uncertain. Sequenced: naive CD8+ T cells sorted from blood. Here the CDR3 DNA reads TGTGCCAGCAGCTTACCCTTCTCCTACGAGCAGTACTTC. This sequence encodes CASSLPFSYEQYF. The full variable domain, completed using reference TRBV7-2 and TRBJ2-7, is GAGVSQSPSNKVTEKGKDVELRCDPISGHTALYWYRQSLGQGLEFLIYFQGNSAPDKSGLPSDRFSAERTGGSVSTLTIQRTQQEDSAVYLCASSLPFSYEQYFGPGTRLTVT.